This record concerns one TCR beta chain sequence. As originally analysed: Estimation of nucleated cell counts was performed using reference gene primer amplification. The data were produced by immunoSEQ multiplex PCR, yet TCRdb's version contains in-frame clones alone and is incomplete. The V and J calls and clone size were taken over from that table, and D and trimming were inferred from the DNA. The profile shows about 100,000 clones, around four fifths of them singletons. The data are from a study of blood T cell repertoires in COVID-19. For the study at large: From T cells, B-cell-depleted T cells, or PBMCs came the material, which was cDNA or gDNA.

The V and J ends lost 1 base and 8 bases respectively, with 8 bases between them. The CDR3 extends over 13 amino acids. Germline lookup yields CDR1 LGHNA and CDR2 YNFKEQ. Input material: peripheral blood. The origin of this receptor is a man aged 70-80 years with active or convalescent COVID-19. The chain joins TRBV4-2 to TRBJ1-4; D remains unclear. The CDR3 spells CASSQAVREKLFF. The CDR3 DNA is TGTGCCAGCAGCCAAGCCGTCCGGGAAAAACTGTTTTTT.